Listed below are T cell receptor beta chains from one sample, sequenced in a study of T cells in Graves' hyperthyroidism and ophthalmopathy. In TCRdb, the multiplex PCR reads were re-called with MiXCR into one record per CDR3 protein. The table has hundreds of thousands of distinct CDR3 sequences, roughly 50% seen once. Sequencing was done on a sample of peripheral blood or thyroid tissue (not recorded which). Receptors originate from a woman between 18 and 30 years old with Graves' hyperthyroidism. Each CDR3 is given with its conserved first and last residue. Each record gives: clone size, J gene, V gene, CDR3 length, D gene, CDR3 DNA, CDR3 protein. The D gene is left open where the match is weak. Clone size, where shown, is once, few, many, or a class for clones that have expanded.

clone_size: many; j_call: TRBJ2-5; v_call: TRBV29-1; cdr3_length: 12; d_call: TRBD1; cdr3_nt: TGCAGCGTCGGACAGGGCCAAGAGACCCAGTACTTC; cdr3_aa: CSVGQGQETQYF
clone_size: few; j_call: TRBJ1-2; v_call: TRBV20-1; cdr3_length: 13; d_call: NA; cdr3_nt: TGCAGTGCTGGCCGGACAGCTAACTATGGCTACACCTTC; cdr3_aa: CSAGRTANYGYTF
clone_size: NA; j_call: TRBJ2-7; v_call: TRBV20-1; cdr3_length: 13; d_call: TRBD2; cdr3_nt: TGCAGTGAGGGGGTAGCGGGAGTCTACGAGCAGTACTTC; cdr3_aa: CSEGVAGVYEQYF
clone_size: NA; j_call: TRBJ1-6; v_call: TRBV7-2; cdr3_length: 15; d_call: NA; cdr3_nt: TGTGCCAGCAGCCTAGGGGGGGGCAGGGGTTCACCCCTCCACTTT; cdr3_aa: CASSLGGGRGSPLHF
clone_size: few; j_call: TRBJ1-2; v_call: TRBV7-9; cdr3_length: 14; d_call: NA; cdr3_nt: TGTGCCAGCAGCTTAGATCCCCTAGTTCGGGGCTACACCTTC; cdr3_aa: CASSLDPLVRGYTF
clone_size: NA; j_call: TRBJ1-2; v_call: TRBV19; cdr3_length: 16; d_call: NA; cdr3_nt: TGTGCCAGTAGCACCCCGGACGCAGGGACACCGTATGGCTACACCTTC; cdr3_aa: CASSTPDAGTPYGYTF
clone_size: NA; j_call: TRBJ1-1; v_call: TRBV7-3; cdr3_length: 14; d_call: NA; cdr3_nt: TGTGCCAGCAGCTCCATGAGATCGGGAACTGAAGCTTTCTTT; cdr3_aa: CASSSMRSGTEAFF
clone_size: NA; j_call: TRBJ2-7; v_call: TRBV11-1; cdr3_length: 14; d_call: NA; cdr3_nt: TGTGCCAGCAGCCCCTGGACAGCTAACTACGAGCAGTACTTC; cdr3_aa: CASSPWTANYEQYF
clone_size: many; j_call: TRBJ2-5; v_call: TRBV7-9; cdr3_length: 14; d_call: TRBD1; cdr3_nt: TGTGCCAGCAGCCCGGGACAGGATCCAGAGACCCAGTACTTC; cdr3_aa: CASSPGQDPETQYF
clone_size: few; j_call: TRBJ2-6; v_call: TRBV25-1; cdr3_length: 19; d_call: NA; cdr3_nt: TGTGCCAGCAGTGAACCGGGGGCAACCGACGGATCTGGGGCCAACGTCCTGACTTTC; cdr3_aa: CASSEPGATDGSGANVLTF
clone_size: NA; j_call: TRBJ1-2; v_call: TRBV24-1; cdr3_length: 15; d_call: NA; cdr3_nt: TGTGCCACCAGTGCCGGGGATGATGGAAACTATGGCTACACCTTC; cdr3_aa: CATSAGDDGNYGYTF